The present T cell receptor beta chain was sequenced within a study of control samples from healthy donors and cancer patients. Per the germline V gene, CDR1 is SGDLS and CDR2 is YYNGEE. This CDR3 region has 16 residues. Deletions cut 3 bases from V and 5 bases from J, with 17 bases between. The assay was immunoSEQ multiplex PCR, and TCRdb's table has in-frame clones only and misses some. The data show fewer than 200,000 clones, with 90% seen just once and around 1.4% held by the top ten. The specimen sequenced was blood. The V call is TRBV9, the J call TRBJ2-2; perhaps TRBD2 as D (6 bases). The sequence derives from a woman aged 50 to 60 in good health. CDR3 DNA: TGTGCCAGCAGCGCGAGACTAGTTTATGTGACCGGGGAGCTGTTTTTT. Its protein product is CASSARLVYVTGELFF.